This entry lists 9 T cell receptor beta chains sequenced from one sample in a study of cytomegalovirus exposure and HLA in healthy donors. The PCR was carried out with 60 Vbeta primers and 13 Jbeta primers. Produced via immunoSEQ multiplex PCR; TCRdb's table is partial and in-frame only. This sample yields approximately 80,000 clones, of which 70% to 85% are seen a single time; about 22% belongs to the top ten. Material: PBMCs. The receptor set was obtained from a man younger than 45 in good health and CMV-seropositive.

The chain uses TRBV29-1 and TRBJ1-1; 8 nucleotides line up with TRBD1. V dropped 6 bases and J dropped 2; count of bases not matched to a gene: 8. The germline CDR1 and CDR2 sequences are SQVTM and ANQGSEA. This CDR3 spans 14 amino acids. CDR3 DNA: TGCAGCGTCAGGACAGGGTCGGGAAACACTGAAGCTTTCTTT. This gives the protein CSVRTGSGNTEAFF.

A few counts support this clone. The genes are TRBV14 and TRBJ1-1, with 8 bases matching TRBD1. Germline values: CDR1 SGHDN, CDR2 FVKESK. The CDR3 consists of 14 residues. Unmatched junction bases numbered 7, after V lost 3 bases and J lost 7 bases. The CDR3 is CASSHGTGKYEAFF. The CDR3 coding sequence is TGTGCCAGCAGCCACGGGACAGGCAAGTATGAAGCTTTCTTT.

The chain has TRBV29-1 and TRBJ1-1; the D gene is possibly TRBD1 (6 bases). Germline CDR1 and CDR2: SQVTM and ANQGSEA. V gave up 4 bases and J gave up 3 bases, with 9 bases separating them. The length of the CDR3 is 12 residues. This chain's CDR3 is CSVGQVYTEAFF. CDR3 coding DNA: TGCAGCGTTGGACAGGTATACACTGAAGCTTTCTTT.

The chain uses TRBV7-7 and TRBJ2-2, with 7 bases matching TRBD1. This CDR3 region has 16 residues. V dropped 5 bases and J dropped 4; count of bases not matched to a gene: 10. Germline values: CDR1 SSHAT, CDR2 FNYEAQ (reference sequence). Here the CDR3 reads CASSPLQGMGTGELFF. CDR3 sequence (DNA): TGTGCCAGCAGCCCATTACAGGGGATGGGCACCGGGGAGCTGTTTTTT.

This chain uses TRBV5-1 with TRBJ2-2; 8 positions match TRBD2. Germline-derived CDR1 and CDR2 are SGHRS and YFSETQ. V trimming: 0 bases; J trimming: 6 bases; junction bases outside the gene matches: 4. CDR3 length equals 15 residues. This CDR3 is CASSLASGRSGELFF. The CDR3 nucleotides are TGCGCCAGCAGCTTGGCCAGCGGGAGATCCGGGGAGCTGTTTTTT.

The V gene is TRBV11-2, the J gene TRBJ2-2; the D gene is possibly TRBD2 (5 bases). V gave up 6 bases and J gave up 4 bases, with 18 bases separating them. The CDR3 length is 16 residues. Germline V CDR1 and CDR2: SGHAT, FQNNGV. CDR3 sequence (DNA): TGTGCCAGCAGGTCTATTTCTGCTAGCCTCACCGGGGAGCTGTTTTTT. This sequence encodes CASRSISASLTGELFF.

V is TRBV7-9 and J is TRBJ2-1, with TRBD2 matching 11 bases. The CDR3 has 14 residues. Germline V gene data show CDR1 as SEHNR and CDR2 as FQNEAQ (reference sequence). V was pared by 7 bases and J by 7 bases, with 6 bases of the junction left unmatched. DNA of the CDR3: TGTGCCAGCACCATAGCGGGAGGGCGGAATGAGCAGTTCTTC. It translates to CASTIAGGRNEQFF. The full variable domain, its missing parts supplied by reference TRBV7-9 and TRBJ2-1, is DTGVSQNPRHKITKRGQNVTFRCDPISEHNRLYWYRQTLGQGPEFLTYFQNEAQLEKSRLLSDRFSAERPKGSFSTLEIQRTEQGDSAMYLCASTIAGGRNEQFFGPGTRLTVL.

The chain combines TRBV6-1 with TRBJ1-5; no definite D call. Germline values: CDR1 MNHNS, CDR2 SASEGT. Trimming took off 6 bases at V and 4 bases at J, with 7 bases between the two ends. This CDR3 contains 12 residues. In nucleotides, the CDR3 is TGTGCCAGCAGCCCCGTTAATCAGCCCCAGCATTTT. This sequence encodes CASSPVNQPQHF.

J is TRBJ2-1 and V is TRBV6-5; 9 nucleotides align to TRBD1. Trimming at V came to 2 bases and at J to 3 bases, leaving 5 bases not matched to a gene. Germline V lookup: CDR1 MNHEY, CDR2 SVGAGI. The CDR3 runs 16 residues. CDR3 in amino acids: CASSYASDRGYNEQFF. CDR3 bases: TGTGCCAGCAGTTACGCGTCGGACAGGGGCTACAATGAGCAGTTCTTC.